The next 14 T cell receptor beta chains were all read from a single sample in a study of cytomegalovirus exposure and HLA in healthy donors. PCR primers comprised 60 Vbeta and 13 Jbeta primers. The assay was immunoSEQ multiplex PCR, and TCRdb's table has in-frame clones only and misses some. The sample contains 200,000 or so clones, over 70% of which appear only once. What was sequenced was PBMCs. The receptors derive from a woman under 30 in good health and CMV-seropositive.

The V call is TRBV5-1, the J call TRBJ1-4, with a possible D match to TRBD1 (6 bases). This CDR3 is built from 14 residues. Germline V gives CDR1 SGHRS, CDR2 YFSETQ. Trimming removed 0 bases at V and 10 bases at J, with 13 bases between. The CDR3, as DNA: TGCGCCAGCAGCTTGGGGGACACCTTGGGAAAACTGTTTTTT. This sequence encodes CASSLGDTLGKLFF. The entire variable domain, with the rest obtained from reference TRBV5-1 and TRBJ1-4, is as follows: KAGVTQTPRYLIKTRGQQVTLSCSPISGHRSVSWYQQTPGQGLQFLFEYFSETQRNKGNFPGRFSGRQFSNSRSEMNVSTLELGDSALYLCASSLGDTLGKLFFGSGTQLSVL.

V and J are TRBV19 and TRBJ1-2; possible D gene TRBD1, 6 bases. The CDR3 loop spans 16 amino acids. V was clipped by 3 bases and J by 2 bases, with 16 bases between them. In germline, CDR1 is LNHDA, CDR2 SQIVND (reference sequence). Here the CDR3 reads CASSIVSPTGNYGYTF. CDR3 nucleotide sequence: TGTGCCAGTAGTATTGTTTCCCCGACAGGAAACTATGGCTACACCTTC.

The J gene is TRBJ1-3, the V gene TRBV6-9; D call uncertain. Germline loops: CDR1 MNHGY, CDR2 SVAAGI. V was trimmed by 0 bases and J by 0 bases, leaving 6 bases between them. This CDR3 has 15 amino acids. The CDR3 is CASSYSRFSGNTIYF. CDR3 DNA: TGTGCCAGCAGTTATTCGAGATTCTCTGGAAACACCATATATTTT.

The genes are TRBV29-1 and TRBJ2-4; possibly TRBD2 for D (7 bases). The CDR3 spans 12 residues. Germline CDR1 and CDR2: SQVTM and ANQGSEA. Trimming cost V 8 bases and J 7 bases, with 15 bases left between them. CDR3 protein: CSTWEGGNIQYF. The CDR3 region has the DNA TGCAGCACGTGGGAGGGGGGGAACATTCAGTACTTC. The variable domain in full, completed from reference TRBV29-1 and TRBJ2-4, reads SAVISQKPSRDICQRGTSLTIQCQVDSQVTMMFWYRQQPGQSLTLIATANQGSEATYESGFVIDKFPISRPNLTFSTLTVSNMSPEDSSIYLCSTWEGGNIQYFGAGTRLSVL.

The V gene is TRBV30, the J gene TRBJ2-1; D gene ambiguous. This CDR3 region has 12 residues. Trimming left V 5 bases short and J 0 bases short, with 5 bases between. The germline gives CDR1 GTSNPN, CDR2 SVGIG (reference sequence). The CDR3 region has the DNA TGTGCCTGGGGGCTCTCCTACAATGAGCAGTTCTTC. Protein product: CAWGLSYNEQFF.

The chain is built from TRBV4-3 and TRBJ2-3, with 7 nucleotides matching TRBD2. V shed 0 bases and J 0 bases; nucleotides not matched to a gene: 6. Germline V gene sequence: CDR1 LGHNA, CDR2 YSLEER. The CDR3 has 17 residues. CDR3 DNA sequence: TGCGCCAGCAGCCAAGAGGGGCGGGGGTGGAGCACAGATACGCAGTATTTT. This gives the protein CASSQEGRGWSTDTQYF.

This chain links TRBV18 with TRBJ1-1; no clear D. The germline V gene encodes CDR1 KGHSH and CDR2 LQKENI. Deletions cut 3 bases from V and 2 bases from J, with 4 bases between. The length of the CDR3 is 12 residues. The CDR3 coding sequence is TGTGCCAGCTCACCGGCTAACACTGAAGCTTTCTTT. Translated: CASSPANTEAFF. Full variable domain (remainder filled in from reference TRBV18 and TRBJ1-1): NAGVMQNPRHLVRRRGQEARLRCSPMKGHSHVYWYRQLPEEGLKFMVYLQKENIIDESGMPKERFSAEFPKEGPSILRIQQVVRGDSAAYFCASSPANTEAFFGQGTRLTVV.

The sample holds a few counts of this clone. The chain employs TRBV7-3 and TRBJ2-2, with D hard to call. The CDR3 loop spans 13 amino acids. V was pared by 5 bases and J by 6 bases, with 10 bases between. The germline CDR1 and CDR2 sequences are SGHTA and FQGTGA. The CDR3 DNA sequence: TGTGCCAGCAGCCCCTCCGTCCCCGGGGAGCTGTTTTTT. This codes for CASSPSVPGELFF.

The V and J genes are TRBV5-6 and TRBJ2-7, with TRBD1 identical over 7 bases. The length of the CDR3 is 14 residues. Trimming removed 4 bases from V and 1 base from J; junction bases left unmatched: 5. Germline CDR1 is SGHDT and CDR2 is YYEEEE. The CDR3 spells CASSETGISYEQYV. The CDR3 DNA is TGTGCCAGCAGCGAGACAGGGATTTCCTACGAGCAGTACGTC.

The V call is TRBV5-1, the J call TRBJ2-7, with a tentative D call TRBD1 (6 bases). The V end lost 3 bases, the J end lost 6 bases, and 16 bases lay between the germline ends. CDR1 and CDR2 (germline): SGHRS, YFSETQ. The CDR3 has 14 residues. The CDR3 loop reads CASSSTGYDGEQYV. DNA for the CDR3: TGCGCCAGCAGCTCCACAGGGTACGACGGCGAGCAGTACGTC.

This clone was observed a few times. The chain uses TRBV10-1 and TRBJ2-7; 7 bases align to TRBD1. V was pared by 4 bases and J by 2 bases, with 8 bases of the junction left unmatched. In germline, CDR1 is WNHNN, CDR2 SYGVQD (reference sequence). CDR3 size: 15 residues. The CDR3 reads CASSVRQGQTYEQYV. The CDR3 nucleotides are TGCGCCAGCAGTGTACGACAGGGCCAAACCTACGAGCAGTACGTC.

V gene TRBV5-4 combines with J gene TRBJ2-5, with 11 bases fitting TRBD2. Trimming at V came to 2 bases and at J to 3 bases, leaving 6 bases not matched to a gene. Germline CDR1 and CDR2: SGHNT and YYREEE (reference sequence). The CDR3 is 16 amino acids. Here the CDR3 reads CASSLLAGAFKETQYF. The CDR3 DNA reads as TGTGCCAGCAGCTTACTAGCGGGGGCCTTTAAAGAGACCCAGTACTTC. Looking up the rest from reference TRBV5-4 and TRBJ2-5 gives the full variable domain: ETGVTQSPTHLIKTRGQQVTLRCSSQSGHNTVSWYQQALGQGPQFIFQYYREEENGRGNFPPRFSGLQFPNYSSELNVNALELDDSALYLCASSLLAGAFKETQYFGPGTRLLVL.

The chain employs TRBV5-6 and TRBJ2-5; no reliable D call. CDR3 length: 15 amino acids. Germline V gene lookup returns CDR1 SGHDT and CDR2 YYEEEE. Trimming left V 1 base short and J 0 bases short, with 10 bases between. The DNA of the CDR3 is TGTGCCAGCAGCTTGAAGGCAGCGTACCAAGAGACCCAGTACTTC. This codes for CASSLKAAYQETQYF.

J is TRBJ2-2 and V is TRBV11-2; 8 bases line up with TRBD1. CDR3 length equals 14 residues. From germline, CDR1 is SGHAT and CDR2 FQNNGV. Trimming at V came to 4 bases and at J to 6 bases, leaving 4 bases not matched to a gene. CDR3 sequence reads: CASSSRQGPGELFF. The CDR3 DNA reads TGTGCCAGCAGCTCCCGACAGGGGCCCGGGGAGCTGTTTTTT.